Listed below are T cell receptor beta chains from one sample, sequenced in a study of T cells in localized non-small cell lung cancer. Clones were sequenced by immunoSEQ multiplex PCR, and TCRdb holds only the in-frame ones, with some missing. The sample holds around 91,000 clones, 87% seen once. The sample was peripheral blood, taken before any cancer treatment. All receptors come from a man aged 40 to 75 with stage I squamous cell lung carcinoma. CDR3s include the opening cysteine and the closing phenylalanine or tryptophan. D genes are given only for firm matches. Clone size is given for some rows only: seen once, a few or many times, or a class if the clone is expanded.

d_call	j_call	v_call	clone_size	cdr3_nt	cdr3_aa
TRBD2	TRBJ2-1	TRBV9	NA	TGTGCCAGCAGCGTAAGTGGGGGACTAACCTACAATGAGCAGTTCTTC	CASSVSGGLTYNEQFF
NA	TRBJ1-2	TRBV6-1	NA	TGTGCCGGGAAGAGGAACTATGGCTACACCTTC	CAGKRNYGYTF
TRBD1	TRBJ1-2	TRBV7-8	NA	TGTGCCAGCAGCTTAGGACAGGGTTGGAGCGACTATGGCTACACCTTC	CASSLGQGWSDYGYTF
NA	TRBJ1-1	TRBV29-1	NA	TGCAGCGCAGGGGAGGGTGACACTGAAGCTTTCTTT	CSAGEGDTEAFF
NA	TRBJ2-1	TRBV6-6	once	TGTGCCAGCACCTCCGGGGGTGTCAATGAGCAGTTCTTC	CASTSGGVNEQFF
NA	TRBJ1-2	TRBV6-5	NA	TGTGCCAGCAGTTACCTGGACAGCGGTGGCGGCTACACCTTC	CASSYLDSGGGYTF
TRBD2	TRBJ2-4	TRBV28	once	TGTGCCAGCAGTTCTAGCGGGGGGACGAAAAACATTCAGTACTTC	CASSSSGGTKNIQYF
NA	TRBJ2-2	TRBV28	NA	TGTGCCAGCAGTTTGCTCACTGGCACCGGGGAGCTGTTTTTT	CASSLLTGTGELFF
NA	TRBJ1-2	TRBV7-9	NA	TGTGCCAGCAGCCAGGGATATGGCTACACCTTC	CASSQGYGYTF
NA	TRBJ2-3	TRBV5-1	NA	TGCGCCAGCACATTTTCCGACAGACCTAGCACAGATACGCAGTATTTT	CASTFSDRPSTDTQYF
NA	TRBJ1-1	TRBV5-1	NA	TGCGCCAGCAGCGACGGGGGCCTACTCACTGAAGCTTTCTTT	CASSDGGLLTEAFF
NA	TRBJ1-6	TRBV7-2	NA	TGTGCCAGCAGCTTAATAGGGGATTCACCCCTCCACTTT	CASSLIGDSPLHF
NA	TRBJ2-1	TRBV7-2	NA	TGTGCCAGCAGCTTAGACCAGGGCGCCTACAATGAGCAGTTCTTC	CASSLDQGAYNEQFF
NA	TRBJ1-4	TRBV7-6	NA	TGTGCCAGCAGCTCAAAGGCAGGGCCTAATGAAAAACTGTTTTTT	CASSSKAGPNEKLFF
NA	TRBJ2-2	TRBV4-1	NA	TGCGCCAGCAGCCCTCGCAGCATATACACCGGGGAGCTGTTTTTT	CASSPRSIYTGELFF
NA	TRBJ1-1	TRBV6-5	NA	TGTGCCAGCAGTCGAACCTTCGCACAGAACACTGAAGCTTTCTTT	CASSRTFAQNTEAFF
TRBD1	TRBJ1-2	TRBV10-3	NA	TGTGCCATCCAAGCAGTGGGGGACAGCCGCTATGGCTACACCTTC	CAIQAVGDSRYGYTF
TRBD2	TRBJ2-1	TRBV25-1	NA	TGTGCCAGCAGTGACGTCTCGGCCCCCGGGAGGCATGAGCAGTTCTTC	CASSDVSAPGRHEQFF
NA	TRBJ2-2	TRBV19	NA	TGTGCCAGTAGTATTAGCAGTTCGAACACCGGGGAGCTGTTTTTT	CASSISSSNTGELFF
NA	TRBJ2-7	TRBV29-1	NA	TGCAGCGTCAGCGAGGACCTATCCTACGAGCAGTACTTC	CSVSEDLSYEQYF
TRBD1	TRBJ1-2	TRBV7-8	once	TGTGCCAGCAGCTTACTCAGCTCCGGGACAGACTTTTTCAACTATGGCTACACCTTC	CASSLLSSGTDFFNYGYTF
TRBD1	TRBJ2-7	TRBV28	NA	TGTGCCAGCAGTCAACCGGGACAGGGGGCCTACGAGCAGTACTTC	CASSQPGQGAYEQYF
NA	TRBJ1-1	TRBV19	NA	TGTGCCACCACTAGGAGGGATCAAACTGAAGCTTTCTTT	CATTRRDQTEAFF
NA	TRBJ1-5	TRBV27	NA	TGTGCCAGCAGAAAGGGGGAAGGTTTACGTCAGCCCCAGCATTTT	CASRKGEGLRQPQHF
NA	TRBJ2-7	TRBV7-2	NA	TGTGCCAGCAGCCTTACTAGGTCCGAGCAGTACTTC	CASSLTRSEQYF
NA	TRBJ1-5	TRBV6-5	NA	TGTGCCAGCAGTTCTCTAGGGGCCCGGGGTCAGCCCCAGCATTTT	CASSSLGARGQPQHF